These T cell receptor beta chains were read from a single sample in a study of beta chain features in type 1 diabetes. Assay used: immunoSEQ multiplex PCR; TCRdb lists only in-frame clones, some missing. The sample carries about 240,000 clones, 25% to 30% recorded once. The sequenced sample was central memory CD4+ T cells from blood. The receptors were sampled from a man aged 25 to 40 in good health. CDR3s include the opening cysteine and the closing phenylalanine or tryptophan. The order of the fields is D gene, V gene, J gene, clone size, CDR3 protein, CDR3 DNA. A D gene is named only where the DNA matches it firmly. The listing skips clone size in some rows; elsewhere it reads once, few, many or a size class.

>NA|TRBV5-6|TRBJ2-1|NA
CASSFAVSNEQFF
TGTGCCAGCAGCTTCGCGGTGAGCAATGAGCAGTTCTTC
>TRBD2|TRBV30|TRBJ2-5|few
CAWSVLAGPETQYF
TGTGCCTGGAGTGTACTAGCGGGCCCAGAGACCCAGTACTTC
>NA|TRBV25-1|TRBJ1-1|NA
CASSKNPTMNTEAFF
TGTGCCAGCAGTAAAAATCCGACCATGAACACTGAAGCTTTCTTT
>NA|TRBV18|TRBJ2-1|few
CASSLGVEQFF
TGTGCCAGCTCACTCGGGGTAGAGCAGTTCTTC
>NA|TRBV18|TRBJ2-5|few
CASLRSSQETQYF
TGTGCCAGCTTGAGGTCGTCCCAGGAGACCCAGTACTTC
>TRBD1|TRBV7-2|TRBJ2-2|few
CASSLRTGDTGELFF
TGTGCCAGCAGTCTCCGGACAGGGGACACCGGGGAGCTGTTTTTT
>TRBD2|TRBV15|TRBJ2-1|few
CATSTPLLTSVYEQFF
TGTGCCACCAGCACCCCCCTGCTCACTAGCGTCTATGAGCAGTTCTTC
>NA|TRBV5-1|TRBJ1-1|NA
CASSIGVSGTEAFF
TGCGCCAGCAGCATAGGGGTGAGCGGCACTGAAGCTTTCTTT
>TRBD2|TRBV10-3|TRBJ2-1|few
CAISSNLAVSSYNEQFF
TGTGCCATCAGTAGCAACCTAGCGGTGAGCTCCTACAATGAGCAGTTCTTC
>NA|TRBV30|TRBJ2-7|few
CAWTDSYEQYF
TGTGCCTGGACAGACTCCTACGAGCAGTACTTC
>NA|TRBV7-9|TRBJ2-1|NA
CASSLAQYNEQFF
TGTGCCAGCAGCTTAGCTCAATACAATGAGCAGTTCTTC
>NA|TRBV14|TRBJ1-1|few
CASSLQAGPAFF
TGTGCCAGCAGCCTCCAAGCAGGGCCAGCTTTCTTT
>NA|TRBV7-2|TRBJ2-7|many
CASSHGEGEQYF
TGTGCCAGCAGCCACGGGGAAGGCGAGCAGTACTTC
>TRBD2|TRBV7-9|TRBJ2-1|NA
CASSFLTSGGRTSHNEQFF
TGTGCCAGCAGCTTCCTGACTAGCGGGGGACGAACCTCTCACAATGAGCAGTTCTTC
>TRBD2|TRBV5-1|TRBJ2-3|NA
CASSLGSGSRKDTQYF
TGCGCCAGCAGCTTGGGGAGCGGGAGCCGAAAGGATACGCAGTATTTT
>NA|TRBV2|TRBJ2-3|NA
CASSETDTQYF
TGTGCCAGCAGTGAAACAGATACGCAGTATTTT
>NA|TRBV7-9|TRBJ1-4|NA
CASSQGSTNEKLFF
TGTGCCAGCAGCCAAGGCTCGACTAATGAAAAACTGTTTTTT
>TRBD1|TRBV15|TRBJ2-3|NA
CATSTADRGNGTDTQYF
TGTGCCACCAGCACAGCGGACAGGGGTAATGGCACAGATACGCAGTATTTT
>NA|TRBV4-3|TRBJ2-6|NA
CASSQDAVFSGANVLTF
TGCGCCAGCAGCCAAGACGCGGTTTTCTCTGGGGCCAACGTCCTGACTTTC
>NA|TRBV29-1|TRBJ2-3|few
CSVLRGTTDTQYF
TGCAGCGTTTTAAGGGGAACCACAGATACGCAGTATTTT
>NA|TRBV7-9|TRBJ2-3|NA
CASSPPTGLDTQYF
TGTGCCAGCAGCCCCCCGACCGGTTTAGATACGCAGTATTTT
>TRBD2|TRBV19|TRBJ2-3|NA
CASSTVGLAGRDTQYF
TGTGCCAGTAGTACAGTAGGACTAGCGGGGAGGGATACGCAGTATTTT
>NA|TRBV7-2|TRBJ2-1|many
CASSLQMGIYNEQFF
TGTGCCAGCAGCTTACAGATGGGGATCTACAATGAGCAGTTCTTC
>NA|TRBV7-2|TRBJ1-1|NA
CASSFRGGETEAFF
TGTGCCAGCAGCTTCAGGGGCGGCGAGACTGAAGCTTTCTTT
>NA|TRBV9|TRBJ1-3|NA
CASSVAFSGNTIYF
TGTGCCAGCAGCGTCGCTTTCTCTGGAAACACCATATATTTT
>TRBD2|TRBV29-1|TRBJ2-5|NA
CSVGWRLAEETQYF
TGCAGCGTGGGGTGGAGACTAGCGGAAGAGACCCAGTACTTC
>NA|TRBV9|TRBJ2-3|NA
CASSQHPSTDTQYF
TGTGCCAGCAGCCAGCATCCCAGCACAGATACGCAGTATTTT
>NA|TRBV7-9|TRBJ2-7|few
CASSTQTGKAQYF
TGTGCCAGCAGCACCCAAACAGGGAAGGCGCAGTACTTC
>TRBD1|TRBV7-9|TRBJ2-1|few
CASSSTGLGTYNEQFF
TGTGCCAGCAGCTCGACAGGGCTGGGGACCTACAATGAGCAGTTCTTC
>NA|TRBV25-1|TRBJ1-1|few
CASSNQQGLNTEAFF
TGTGCCAGCAGTAACCAGCAGGGTTTGAACACTGAAGCTTTCTTT
>NA|TRBV30|TRBJ2-1|few
CAWSTGLLWDEQFF
TGTGCCTGGAGTACGGGACTCCTATGGGATGAGCAGTTCTTC
>NA|TRBV5-4|TRBJ2-3|many
CASSSQVGTDTQYF
TGTGCCAGCAGCTCCCAAGTGGGCACAGATACGCAGTATTTT
>NA|TRBV10-1|TRBJ2-1|few
CASSEGPDFKQFF
TGCGCCAGCAGTGAGGGGCCCGATTTCAAGCAGTTCTTC
>NA|TRBV15|TRBJ2-7|NA
CATSPGLGAGVYEQYF
TGTGCCACCAGCCCTGGGCTTGGGGCAGGGGTCTACGAGCAGTACTTC
>TRBD2|TRBV20-1|TRBJ2-5|NA
CSARPSGAPYF
TGCAGTGCTAGACCTAGCGGGGCACCTTACTTC
>NA|TRBV6-9|TRBJ2-2|NA
CASSYPGSRLPGELFF
TGTGCCAGCAGTTATCCGGGATCGAGGCTGCCGGGGGAGCTGTTTTTT
>NA|TRBV30|TRBJ2-1|NA
CASPSGNEQFF
TGTGCCTCACCCTCAGGGAATGAGCAGTTCTTC
>NA|TRBV19|TRBJ2-1|NA
CASIGEKLLPSGNEQFF
TGTGCCAGTATCGGGGAGAAACTCCTTCCCTCAGGGAATGAGCAGTTCTTC
>TRBD2|TRBV7-9|TRBJ2-1|NA
CASSPSWGTSGDNEQFF
TGTGCCAGCAGCCCATCATGGGGGACTAGCGGGGACAATGAGCAGTTCTTC
>NA|TRBV13|TRBJ1-2|NA
CASSSGGKYYGYTF
TGTGCCAGCAGCTCAGGCGGAAAGTACTATGGCTACACCTTC
>TRBD1|TRBV2|TRBJ2-6|many
CASRAGTGLSSGANVLTF
TGTGCCAGCAGGGCGGGGACAGGTCTAAGCTCTGGGGCCAACGTCCTGACTTTC
>NA|TRBV7-6|TRBJ2-3|NA
CASSLVAGSTDTQYF
TGTGCCAGCAGCTTAGTAGCAGGGAGCACAGATACGCAGTATTTT
>NA|TRBV12-5|TRBJ2-5|NA
CASAVPGGQETQYF
TGTGCTAGTGCCGTACCCGGGGGACAAGAGACCCAGTACTTC
>NA|TRBV27|TRBJ2-7|few
CASRMYEQYF
TGTGCCAGCAGGATGTACGAGCAGTACTTC
>TRBD1|TRBV6-4|TRBJ2-1|NA
CASGQGGNEQFF
TGTGCCAGCGGACAGGGTGGGAATGAGCAGTTCTTC
>TRBD2|TRBV28|TRBJ2-7|NA
CASRAGGLDEQYF
TGTGCCAGCAGGGCGGGAGGATTAGACGAGCAGTACTTC
>NA|TRBV30|TRBJ1-1|NA
CAWSVQVNTEAFF
TGTGCCTGGAGTGTACAAGTCAACACTGAAGCTTTCTTT
>NA|TRBV5-1|TRBJ1-6|few
CASSTVSDVNSPLHF
TGCGCCAGCAGTACGGTCTCCGATGTGAATTCACCCCTCCACTTT
>NA|TRBV6-6|TRBJ2-1|few
CASSYEGAYNEQFF
TGTGCCAGCAGTTACGAGGGGGCCTACAATGAGCAGTTCTTC
>NA|TRBV7-9|TRBJ2-1|few
CASSFQELDNEQFF
TGTGCCAGCAGCTTCCAGGAGCTCGACAATGAGCAGTTCTTC
>TRBD1|TRBV4-3|TRBJ2-7|few
CASSQLGQGAPGEQYF
TGCGCCAGCAGCCAATTGGGACAGGGGGCGCCGGGGGAGCAGTACTTC
>TRBD1|TRBV30|TRBJ1-1|few
CACNLWTGHTEAFF
TGTGCCTGCAATCTCTGGACAGGACACACTGAAGCTTTCTTT